This entry features one T cell receptor (beta chain) sequence. This clone has only a few counts. No antigen is known for it. Base qualities are not recorded, but no much larger clone differs from it by a single base. The CDR3 runs 15 amino acids, cysteine and phenylalanine included. The DNA shown is the 45-base CDR3, in frame from base 1. The trim is 7 bases for V and 4 bases for J, with a gap of 17 bases between the germline ends. CDR1 is given as SNHLY and CDR2 as FYNNEI, both from the germline V gene. This entry is derived from a study of T cell responses to AZD1222 COVID-19 vaccine (dated by TCRdb to about 2021). Regarding the complete study: AZD1222 recipients whose second dose came at about 4 weeks and those whose second dose came at about 12 weeks were combined into one group, since spike-specific TCR depth and breadth did not differ between the two schedules. A total of 240 or so trial participants underwent TCR sequencing, of whom approximately 200 had received two doses of AZD1222 and 26 had received two doses of the MenACWY control vaccine. Trial participants were enrolled into age subgroups of 18-55, 56-69 and 70-plus years, which contained approximately 150, 28 and 58 TCR-sequenced participants, respectively. Study-wide conclusions, independent of this receptor: Epitopes outside the regions mutated in the B.1.351 and B.1.1.7 variants were reportedly recognized by nearly half of the unique spike-specific TCRs. After two AZD1222 doses, both the breadth and the depth of spike-specific TCRs were significantly higher than at day 0 and than in MenACWY recipients. Participants were mostly white British and included more females than males, and it was suggested by the authors that clonal diversity may have been underestimated. The 56-69-year group was small, and its depth increase did not reach significance, likely because of low power. The vaccine-associated CD4 TCRs covered the entire spike protein, and the dominant responses fell in regions 160-218 and 743-854. Only six or seven AZD1222 recipients were SARS-CoV-2 seropositive at baseline, limiting conclusions about previously exposed vaccinees. Because no day 14 peak-response samples were available, the repertoires could be characterized only after the peak T cell response.

Sample time point, as interpreted from the label and publication: baseline before first vaccination. Vaccinee samples were obtained from the UK trials COV001 and COV002, which included a single-blind randomized controlled phase 2/3 trial of AZD1222 (ChAdOx1 nCoV-19) in healthy adults. Trial participant PBMC samples were collected at day 0 and day 28 after the second dose for TCRbeta chain sequencing. The CDR3 regions of human TCRbeta chains were analyzed by immunosequencing. The paper's processing steps were these. TCRs in the repertoires were compared against a reference library of SARS-CoV-2-specific TCRs that had been generated with the MIRA antigen-specificity platform. Breadth was defined as the fraction of unique TCRs that were SARS-CoV-2-associated. Depth was defined as the fraction of total T cells that were SARS-CoV-2-associated. Using the MIRA data, every spike-specific TCR was mapped to the spike region that the TCR reacted to and assigned to either a CD4 or a CD8 class. Log10-transformed breadth and depth values were compared by one-way ANOVA with Sidak's multiple comparisons tests. In TCRdb, the immuneACCESS table is reduced to in-frame sequences with V and J assigned. These tables do not hold every clone; where another copy was compared, an unresolved V gene accounts for under half, and the others remain unexplained. Clone size and V and J calls were adopted from that table, with D and trimming inferred from the DNA. For this sample the table gives 100,000 to 150,000 clones, of which about 90% were detected only once. The top ten hold 7.6% of the sample.

The sample in question was peripheral blood, obtained on day 0 of AZD1222 vaccination. The source is an adult in good health. The V and J segments used are TRBV2 and TRBJ1-5, with the identity of the D gene unclear. The encoded CDR3 is CASTPLSAGNQPQHF. The nucleotides read TGTGCCAGCACCCCCCTTTCGGCTGGGAATCAGCCCCAGCATTTT.